The rows below give T cell receptor beta chains drawn from one sample of a study of blood T cell repertoires in COVID-19. Libraries were prepared by immunoSEQ multiplex PCR; TCRdb keeps only in-frame clonotypes and omits some of them. The repertoire has some 190,000 clones, about four fifths of them found once; the top ten carry roughly 6.4%. Material: peripheral blood. The receptors originated from a man aged 55 to 69 with acute or convalescent COVID-19. CDR3s include the opening cysteine and the closing phenylalanine or tryptophan. Fields, in order: D gene, clone size, V gene, J gene, CDR3 protein, CDR3 DNA. D genes are given only for firm matches. The size entry is marked missing in some rows and otherwise reads once, few, many or a size class.

>TRBD2|-|TRBV6-5|TRBJ2-1
CASSSGGAVPYNEQFF
TGTGCCAGCAGTTCGGGGGGGGCAGTTCCCTACAATGAGCAGTTCTTC
>-|-|TRBV30|TRBJ1-2
CAWSRDGGMGYTF
TGTGCCTGGAGTCGAGACGGAGGAATGGGCTACACCTTC
>TRBD2|-|TRBV6-8|TRBJ2-2
CASSYSASGLLPNYELFF
TGTGCCAGCAGTTACTCGGCTAGCGGCCTACTGCCCAATTATGAGCTGTTTTTT
>-|many|TRBV24-1|TRBJ1-1
CATRGGNTEAFF
TGTGCCACCAGGGGGGGGAACACTGAAGCTTTCTTT
>-|few|TRBV20-1|TRBJ1-5
CSASTSPREGNQPQHF
TGCAGTGCTAGTACTAGTCCCAGGGAGGGCAATCAGCCCCAGCATTTT
>TRBD2|-|TRBV7-3|TRBJ2-5
CASSPSGEETQYF
TGTGCCAGCAGCCCTAGCGGGGAAGAGACCCAGTACTTC
>TRBD2|few|TRBV10-3|TRBJ2-1
CAITPGGSGSLNEQFF
TGTGCCATCACCCCCGGAGGGAGCGGGAGTTTGAATGAGCAGTTCTTC
>TRBD1|-|TRBV6-6|TRBJ1-5
CASSPGQGANQPQHF
TGTGCCAGCAGCCCGGGACAGGGGGCGAATCAGCCCCAGCATTTT
>-|-|TRBV4-2|TRBJ2-7
CASSQEGGDSSYEQYF
TGTGCCAGCAGCCAAGAAGGGGGTGACTCCTCCTACGAGCAGTACTTC
>-|-|TRBV6-6|TRBJ1-2
CASSKGQPLQDGYTF
TGTGCCAGCAGTAAAGGACAGCCCCTTCAGGATGGCTACACCTTC
>-|-|TRBV7-6|TRBJ1-6
CASSTTNSPLHF
TGTGCCAGCAGCACTACTAATTCACCCCTCCACTTT
>TRBD2|-|TRBV18|TRBJ2-2
CASSPRLAGGTNTGELFF
TGTGCCAGCTCACCACGACTAGCGGGAGGGACGAACACCGGGGAGCTGTTTTTT
>-|-|TRBV3-1/TRBV3-2|TRBJ1-2
CASSQKGAPGLGYTF
TGTGCCAGCAGCCAAAAAGGTGCCCCTGGGCTTGGCTACACCTTC
>-|-|TRBV2|TRBJ1-1
CASKINTEAFF
TGTGCCAGCAAAATAAACACTGAAGCTTTCTTT
>-|once|TRBV5-4|TRBJ2-1
CASSTDFYNEQFF
TGTGCCAGCAGCACGGACTTTTACAATGAGCAGTTCTTC
>TRBD1|-|TRBV4-3|TRBJ1-2
CASSQEGTAYGYTF
TGCGCCAGCAGCCAAGAGGGGACAGCCTATGGCTACACCTTC
>-|-|TRBV10-2|TRBJ2-7
CASRPRSDAYEQYF
TGCGCCAGCAGGCCTCGTAGCGACGCCTACGAGCAGTACTTC
>-|-|TRBV27|TRBJ2-7
CASSLDTGNYYEQYF
TGTGCCAGCAGTTTAGATACGGGGAATTACTACGAGCAGTACTTC
>-|-|TRBV10-3|TRBJ1-5
CAISAGVEANQPQHF
TGTGCCATCAGTGCAGGCGTGGAGGCCAATCAGCCCCAGCATTTT
>-|-|TRBV19|TRBJ2-6
CASSISTFSGANVLTF
TGTGCCAGTAGTATCAGTACCTTCTCTGGGGCCAACGTCCTGACTTTC
>-|few|TRBV15|TRBJ1-5
CATSTRGGNQPQHF
TGTGCCACCAGCACCCGGGGAGGGAATCAGCCCCAGCATTTT
>TRBD2|-|TRBV7-3|TRBJ2-1
CASSLRLAGLYEQFF
TGTGCCAGCAGCTTACGGCTAGCGGGACTCTATGAGCAGTTCTTC
>-|-|TRBV6-5|TRBJ2-3
CASRWTAISTDTQYF
TGTGCCAGCAGATGGACAGCGATAAGCACAGATACGCAGTATTTT
>-|-|TRBV6-5|TRBJ2-7
CASSYEGAPTYEQYF
TGTGCCAGCAGTTACGAGGGAGCCCCAACCTACGAGCAGTACTTC
>TRBD1|-|TRBV6-5|TRBJ1-6
CASSCRQGSYNSPLHF
TGTGCCAGCAGTTGCCGACAGGGGAGCTATAATTCACCCCTCCACTTT
>-|once|TRBV3-1/TRBV3-2|TRBJ1-6
CASRRDTGNSPLHF
TGTGCCAGCAGACGAGACACGGGGAATTCACCCCTCCACTTT
>-|once|TRBV19|TRBJ1-3
CASRSPGGDSGNTIYF
TGTGCCAGTAGGAGCCCGGGGGGCGATTCTGGAAACACCATATATTTT
>-|-|TRBV6-5|TRBJ2-3
CASSNFGTDTQYF
TGTGCCAGCAGCAACTTTGGTACAGATACGCAGTATTTT
>-|-|TRBV19|TRBJ2-2
CASSIDRWLGELFF
TGTGCCAGTAGTATAGATCGGTGGTTGGGGGAGCTGTTTTTT
>TRBD1|few|TRBV5-4|TRBJ1-2
CASSRWDREGYTF
TGTGCCAGCAGCAGGTGGGACAGGGAAGGCTACACCTTC
>TRBD2|-|TRBV5-1|TRBJ2-1
CASSLTGGSSYNEQFF
TGCGCCAGCAGCTTGACCGGGGGGAGCTCCTACAATGAGCAGTTCTTC
>TRBD1|-|TRBV2|TRBJ2-7
CASSWTGVYEQYF
TGTGCCAGCAGCTGGACAGGCGTCTACGAGCAGTACTTC
>-|-|TRBV2|TRBJ1-5
CASSAPQDNQPQHF
TGTGCCAGCAGTGCCCCACAGGACAATCAGCCCCAGCATTTT
>-|once|TRBV7-9|TRBJ1-4
CASSFVADEKLFF
TGTGCCAGCAGCTTCGTGGCCGATGAAAAACTGTTTTTT
>TRBD2|-|TRBV10-3|TRBJ2-1
CAITPGSGRGGEQFF
TGTGCCATCACCCCCGGGAGCGGGAGGGGGGGTGAGCAGTTCTTC
>TRBD1|-|TRBV19|TRBJ1-2
CASSTGLGQAYGYTF
TGTGCCAGTAGTACGGGTTTAGGACAGGCCTATGGCTACACCTTC
>TRBD1|-|TRBV19|TRBJ1-2
CASSTQYVRDRLYGYTF
TGTGCCAGTAGTACCCAATACGTCCGGGACAGACTCTATGGCTACACCTTC
>TRBD2|-|TRBV4-2|TRBJ2-3
CASSQVSGGGDTQYF
TGTGCCAGCAGCCAGGTCAGCGGGGGAGGTGATACGCAGTATTTT
>-|-|TRBV12-5|TRBJ2-3
CASGLGATDTQYF
TGTGCTAGTGGCCTGGGGGCCACAGATACGCAGTATTTT
>-|-|TRBV2|TRBJ2-7
CASRADISYEQYF
TGTGCCAGCAGGGCGGACATCTCCTACGAGCAGTACTTC
>-|once|TRBV12-3/TRBV12-4|TRBJ2-3
CASSLSPTDTQYF
TGTGCCAGCAGTTTAAGCCCAACAGATACGCAGTATTTT
>TRBD1|few|TRBV2|TRBJ1-5
CASRRDRDTQPQHF
TGTGCCAGCAGGCGGGACAGGGATACGCAGCCCCAGCATTTT
>-|-|TRBV27|TRBJ1-2
CASSLEGRGLHGYTF
TGTGCCAGCAGTTTAGAAGGGCGCGGGTTACATGGCTACACCTTC
>TRBD2|few|TRBV4-2|TRBJ2-7
CASSQEGGSGSGEQYF
TGTGCCAGCAGCCAAGAGGGCGGGAGTGGTTCGGGCGAGCAGTACTTC
>-|once|TRBV2|TRBJ2-6
CASTHPRELLSGANVLTF
TGTGCCTCTACTCACCCCCGGGAGTTGCTCTCCGGGGCCAACGTCCTGACTTTC